Each of the 8 T cell receptor beta chains below was sequenced from the same sample in a study of blood T cell repertoires in COVID-19. Profiled with immunoSEQ multiplex PCR; TCRdb holds only in-frame clones, not every one. The sample lists a few hundred thousand clones; roughly 86% were seen once. Sequenced input: PBMCs or T cells enriched from blood (not recorded which). Receptors were obtained from a man younger than 35 with acute COVID-19.

The gene calls are TRBV6-5 and TRBJ1-1; 7 nucleotides line up with TRBD1. This CDR3 comprises 15 residues. With V trimmed by 6 bases and J by 3 bases, 10 bases remained unmatched. Germline V lookup: CDR1 MNHEY, CDR2 SVGAGI. As DNA, the CDR3 is TGTGCCAGCAGCCCCGACAGGGAAGGTTACACTGAAGCTTTCTTT. Its translation is CASSPDREGYTEAFF.

The chain links TRBV28 to TRBJ1-6, with a weak D call TRBD1 (6 bases). Germline V gives CDR1 MDHEN, CDR2 SYDVKM. The CDR3 has 13 amino acids. The V gene lost 4 bases and the J gene lost 10 bases, with 11 bases spanning the gap. CDR3 DNA sequence: TGTGCCAGCAGTTCGGACAGTTTCTCACCCCTCCACTTT. It codes for CASSSDSFSPLHF.

J is TRBJ2-7 and V is TRBV10-2; TRBD2 might be the D (6 bases). Between the trimmed V and J ends, which lost 11 bases and 4 bases, there was a span of 18 bases. There are 13 residues in the CDR3. CDR1 and CDR2 (germline): WSHSY, SAAADI. CDR3 sequence (DNA): TGCGCCGTGAAAACGGGACTCGGGTACGAGCAGTACTTC. This translates into CAVKTGLGYEQYF.

Details on this clone: The same CDR3 can be traced to other DNA sequences in this sample. The genes are TRBV5-1 and TRBJ2-1; the D is unclear. CDR3 length: 13 residues. The V end was cut by 0 bases, the J end by 4 bases, with 5 bases between. The germline V gene encodes CDR1 SGHRS and CDR2 YFSETQ. The CDR3 DNA reads TGCGCCAGCAGCTTGGAGAGTTACAATGAGCAGTTCTTC. Protein sequence: CASSLESYNEQFF.

There are a few counts of this clone. The chain carries TRBV4-2 and TRBJ1-2; D may be TRBD1 (6 bases). Germline assignment: CDR1 LGHNA and CDR2 YNFKEQ. Trimming cost V 4 bases and J 7 bases, with 7 bases left between them. The CDR3 has 11 residues. CDR3 sequence (DNA): TGTGCCAGCAGCCTGGGGGCTGGCTACACCTTC. It translates to CASSLGAGYTF.

This chain joins TRBV2 and TRBJ2-1, with D perhaps TRBD2 (5 bases). This CDR3 has 15 residues. V was clipped by 4 bases and J by 9 bases, with 19 bases between them. Germline CDR1 SNHLY, CDR2 FYNNEI. The CDR3 DNA reads TGTGCCAGCAGTGTGCAGGACTCCTTCACGGGTGAGCAGTTCTTC. Translated, it gives CASSVQDSFTGEQFF. The variable domain in full, completed from reference TRBV2 and TRBJ2-1, reads EPEVTQTPSHQVTQMGQEVILRCVPISNHLYFYWYRQILGQKVEFLVSFYNNEISEKSEIFDDQFSVERPDGSNFTLKIRSTKLEDSAMYFCASSVQDSFTGEQFFGPGTRLTVL.

This chain joins TRBV28 and TRBJ2-3, with 10 bases identical to TRBD2. The CDR3 runs 16 residues. Germline CDR1 reads MDHEN; CDR2 reads SYDVKM. Trimming at V came to 3 bases and at J to 0 bases, leaving 3 bases not matched to a gene. CDR3 DNA: TGTGCCAGCAGTTTCACTAGCGGGAATAGCACAGATACGCAGTATTTT. This encodes CASSFTSGNSTDTQYF. The whole variable domain, remainder taken from reference TRBV28 and TRBJ2-3, is DVKVTQSSRYLVKRTGEKVFLECVQDMDHENMFWYRQDPGLGLRLIYFSYDVKMKEKGDIPEGYSVSREKKERFSLILESASTNQTSMYLCASSFTSGNSTDTQYFGPGTRLTVL.

V is TRBV15 and J is TRBJ1-1; D unresolved. The length of the CDR3 is 14 residues. The V end was cut by 0 bases, the J end by 5 bases, with 10 bases between. From germline, CDR1 is LNHNV and CDR2 YYDKDF (reference sequence). The CDR3 here is CATSRDRGRTEAFF. CDR3 bases: TGTGCCACCAGCAGAGATCGAGGGCGGACTGAAGCTTTCTTT.